Many counts were recorded for the clone carrying this TCR beta chain. Its matching antigen is unknown. The sample is drawn from a study of human T cells and chemical hapten exposure. Study-wide context: Weekly scalp doses of diphenylcyclopropenone were given to patients during the roughly 25-week study. Affected patients, primarily female, had alopecia areata, totalis or universalis. Study-level points and caveats: Versus controls, significantly more large CDR3 similarity clusters arose from expanded TCRs.

The sample's time point: patch test 2, 6 weeks after DPC sensitization. Noted treatment: therapeutic diphenylcyclopropenone sensitization with weekly scalp DPC. V dropped 5 bases and J dropped 1 base, with 14 bases sitting between them. There are 14 residues in the CDR3. The germline V gene encodes CDR1 SQVTM and CDR2 ANQGSEA. The library tagged individual cDNA molecules with unique molecular identifiers. Using its own MiXCR run on the RACE reads, TCRdb lists one record per CDR3 protein. The repertoire holds about 82,000 distinct CDR3 sequences, more than 9% seen once, with 4.5% to 5% in the top ten. The origin of this receptor is a woman aged 50 to 60 with alopecia areata. Some clones in this sample may be carry-over from other donors' samples. The material sequenced was whole blood, taken in connection with sensitization to the hapten diphenylcyclopropenone (DPC). The chain carries TRBV29-1 and TRBJ1-1; D possibly corresponds to TRBD1 (6 bases). CDR3 bases: TGCAGCGTTCGTAACAGGGAAGCGAACACTGAAGCTTTCTTT. It translates to CSVRNREANTEAFF.